This entry lists 4 T cell receptor beta chains sequenced from one sample in a study of blood T cell repertoires in COVID-19 (dated by TCRdb to about 2020). Receptor libraries were prepared by the immunoSEQ multiplex PCR assay. The table was pulled from immuneACCESS by TCRdb, which kept in-frame rearrangements only. Such tables lose some clones; where checked, under half of the loss comes from unresolved V genes, and the rest has no known cause. The sample table holds roughly 84,000 clones, of which about four fifths were seen once. About 12% of the sample is in the top ten clones. The sample consisted of peripheral blood. Source of these receptors: a woman aged 40 to 50 with active or convalescent COVID-19.

This sequence joins TRBV7-2 and TRBJ2-2, with 10 bases fitting TRBD1. Germline CDR1 and CDR2: SGHTA and FQGNSA. The trim removed 5 bases at V and 9 bases at J, leaving 6 bases unmatched. The CDR3 is 14 amino acids. CDR3 sequence reads: CASSQGQGLRELFF. CDR3 nucleotides: TGTGCCAGCAGCCAGGGACAGGGGCTCCGGGAGCTGTTTTTT.

This chain uses TRBV20-1 with TRBJ1-2; TRBD1 agrees at 7 bases. In germline, CDR1 is DFQATT, CDR2 SNEGSKA (reference sequence). V lost 3 bases and J lost 4; bases outside the gene matches: 8. This CDR3 region has 14 residues. Here the CDR3 reads CSASRQGLGYGYTF. In DNA form, the CDR3 reads TGCAGTGCTAGTAGACAGGGCTTAGGCTATGGCTACACCTTC.

The chain combines TRBV19 with TRBJ1-5, with 7 bases aligning to TRBD1. Germline V gene sequence: CDR1 LNHDA, CDR2 SQIVND (reference sequence). This CDR3 region has 14 residues. Germline trimming cut 6 bases from V and 1 base from J; bases unmatched to any gene: 3. CDR3 coding DNA: TGTGCCAGTAGGGAACAGGGGAGCAATCAGCCCCAGCATTTT. Amino acids: CASREQGSNQPQHF.

V is TRBV28 and J is TRBJ1-3, with D maybe TRBD1 (6 bases). The CDR3 sequence is 14 residues long. Germline V gives CDR1 MDHEN, CDR2 SYDVKM. V shed 6 bases and J shed 4 bases, with 13 bases lying between them. The CDR3 here is CASSTGGAGNTIYF. CDR3 sequence (DNA): TGTGCCAGCAGCACGGGGGGGGCAGGAAACACCATATATTTT. Based on the CDR3 plus reference TRBV28 and TRBJ1-3, the full variable domain is DVKVTQSSRYLVKRTGEKVFLECVQDMDHENMFWYRQDPGLGLRLIYFSYDVKMKEKGDIPEGYSVSREKKERFSLILESASTNQTSMYLCASSTGGAGNTIYFGEGSWLTVV.